The T cell receptor beta chain under discussion was sequenced for a study of cytomegalovirus exposure and HLA in healthy donors. Findings of the study overall: According to an earlier analysis, most TCR beta V segments yielded productive rearrangements about 90% or about 30% of the time. Roughly uniform depth of sequencing across donors was assumed in presence/absence analyses. Available immune exposure information was restricted to CMV serostatus only. Several top significant clusters appeared, in a later analysis, to be linked to common viral pathogens.

PCR involved 60 Vbeta and 13 Jbeta primers. The data were produced by immunoSEQ multiplex PCR, yet TCRdb's version contains in-frame clones alone and is incomplete. The table records 150,000 to 200,000 clones, around 80% of them present only once. This clone was seen a single time. Its antigen is not identified. Trimming left V 4 bases short and J 1 base short, with 7 bases between. Per the germline V gene, CDR1 is WNHNN and CDR2 is SYGVQD (reference sequence). The CDR3 extends over 14 amino acids. The chain employs TRBV10-1 and TRBJ2-2; D gene ambiguous. Specimen: PBMCs. This receptor was taken from a man aged 40-50 years in good health and CMV-seronegative. This CDR3 is CASSADWNTGELFF. In DNA, the CDR3 is TGCGCCAGCAGTGCCGACTGGAACACCGGGGAGCTGTTTTTT.